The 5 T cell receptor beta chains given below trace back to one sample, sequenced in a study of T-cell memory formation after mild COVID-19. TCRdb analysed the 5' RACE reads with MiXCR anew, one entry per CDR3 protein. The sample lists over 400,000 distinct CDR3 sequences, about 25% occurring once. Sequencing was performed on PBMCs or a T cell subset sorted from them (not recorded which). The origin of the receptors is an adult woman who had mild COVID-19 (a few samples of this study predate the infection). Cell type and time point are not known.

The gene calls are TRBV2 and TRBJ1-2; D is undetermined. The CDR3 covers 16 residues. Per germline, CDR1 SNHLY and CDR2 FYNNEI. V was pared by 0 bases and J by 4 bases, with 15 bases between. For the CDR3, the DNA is TGTGCCAGCAGTGAAGCGCCGACGCCCCCTGGCTATGGCTACACCTTC. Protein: CASSEAPTPPGYGYTF.

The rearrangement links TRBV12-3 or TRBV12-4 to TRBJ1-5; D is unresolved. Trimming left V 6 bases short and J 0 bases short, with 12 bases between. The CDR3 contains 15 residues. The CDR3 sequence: CASSPSGYSNQPQHF. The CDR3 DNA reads TGTGCCAGCAGCCCCTCGGGCTATAGCAATCAGCCCCAGCATTTT.

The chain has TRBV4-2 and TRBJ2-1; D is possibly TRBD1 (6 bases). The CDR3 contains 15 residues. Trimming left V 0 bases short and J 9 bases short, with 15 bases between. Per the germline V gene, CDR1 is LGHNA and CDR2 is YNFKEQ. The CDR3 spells CASSQEAMGASEQFF. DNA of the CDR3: TGTGCCAGCAGCCAAGAGGCTATGGGGGCCTCTGAGCAGTTCTTC.

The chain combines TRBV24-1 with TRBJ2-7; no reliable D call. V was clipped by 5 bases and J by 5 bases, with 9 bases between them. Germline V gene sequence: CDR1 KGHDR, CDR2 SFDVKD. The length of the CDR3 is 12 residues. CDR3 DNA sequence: TGTGCCACCAGTGGGTGGGGAAACGAGCAGTACTTC. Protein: CATSGWGNEQYF.

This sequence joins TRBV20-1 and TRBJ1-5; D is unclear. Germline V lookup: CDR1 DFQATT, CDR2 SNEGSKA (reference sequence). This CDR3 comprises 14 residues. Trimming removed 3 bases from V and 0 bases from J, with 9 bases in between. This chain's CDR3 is CSASTVFSNQPQHF. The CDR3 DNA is TGCAGTGCTAGTACGGTTTTTAGCAATCAGCCCCAGCATTTT.